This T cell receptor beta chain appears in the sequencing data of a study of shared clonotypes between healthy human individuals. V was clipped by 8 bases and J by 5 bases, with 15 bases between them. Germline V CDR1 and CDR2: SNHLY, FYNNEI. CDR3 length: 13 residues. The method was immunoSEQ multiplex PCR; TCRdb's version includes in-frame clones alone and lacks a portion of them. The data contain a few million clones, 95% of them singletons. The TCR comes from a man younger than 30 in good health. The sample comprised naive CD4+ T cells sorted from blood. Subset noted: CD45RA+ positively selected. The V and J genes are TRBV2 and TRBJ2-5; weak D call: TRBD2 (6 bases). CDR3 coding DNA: TGTGCCAGCGCTAGCGCCCCCCCGGAGACCCAGTACTTC. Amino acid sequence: CASASAPPETQYF.